The 12 T cell receptor beta chains presented below share a single source sample, sequenced in a study of spatial heterogeneity in lung cancer. MiXCR was run by TCRdb on the 5' RACE reads, yielding one entry per CDR3 protein. The sample has tens of thousands of distinct CDR3 sequences; almost 5.5% are singletons. As to time point: blood at routine non-recurrence follow-up after resection. The sample was PBMCs, taken at follow-up. These receptors came from a female donor with early-stage non-small cell lung cancer.

In this sample, this clonotype turned up many times. This rearrangement joins TRBV7-9 to TRBJ1-1; D is uncertain. The CDR3 has 14 amino acids. Looked up from germline, CDR1 is SEHNR and CDR2 is FQNEAQ (reference sequence). Deletions cut 2 bases from V and 0 bases from J, with 7 bases between. CDR3: CASSLSTVNTEAFF. The CDR3 nucleotides read TGTGCCAGCAGCTTATCAACTGTGAACACTGAAGCTTTCTTT.

This clonotype was counted at least ten times. The V gene is TRBV5-4, the J gene TRBJ2-5, with TRBD2 identical over 11 bases. V lost 3 bases, J lost 2 bases, and 12 bases stayed unmatched. The CDR3 sequence is 18 residues long. Germline V gene lookup returns CDR1 SGHNT and CDR2 YYREEE (reference sequence). The CDR3 is CASSSGGRTSGLQETQYF. In DNA form, the CDR3 reads TGTGCCAGCAGCTCCGGAGGGAGGACTAGCGGGTTACAAGAGACCCAGTACTTC.

This clonotype was found many times. The chain recombines TRBV4-3 with TRBJ2-3; D is undetermined. The V and J ends lost 0 bases and 1 base respectively, with 8 bases between them. There are 15 residues in the CDR3. Germline-derived CDR1 and CDR2 are LGHNA and YSLEER. The CDR3 nucleotides read TGCGCCAGCAGCCAAGATAACGGAGGCACAGATACGCAGTATTTT. Its protein is CASSQDNGGTDTQYF.

This clonotype has a count of ten or more. The chain is built from TRBV29-1 and TRBJ2-7; D is undetermined. Trimming removed 1 base at V and 3 bases at J, with 7 bases between. Germline V gene lookup returns CDR1 SQVTM and CDR2 ANQGSEA. CDR3 length: 12 amino acids. The CDR3 coding sequence is TGCAGCGTTGAAGGGGGTGACTACGAGCAGTACTTC. It yields the protein CSVEGGDYEQYF.

The chain combines TRBV7-2 with TRBJ2-3, with TRBD2 matching 8 bases. The length of the CDR3 is 16 residues. The trim removed 3 bases at V and 4 bases at J, leaving 9 bases unmatched. Germline CDR1 and CDR2: SGHTA and FQGNSA. In DNA form, the CDR3 reads TGTGCCAGCAGCTTCAACTCGGGGGGGCCCCCAGATACGCAGTATTTT. Amino acids: CASSFNSGGPPDTQYF.

This clonotype was found many times. The CDR3 DNA reads TGTGCCAGCAGCTTAGAGGCGGGGGGGATCTCACCCCTCCACTTT. This encodes CASSLEAGGISPLHF. The genes are TRBV11-2 and TRBJ1-6; maybe TRBD1 (5 bases). Germline lookup yields CDR1 SGHAT and CDR2 FQNNGV. The CDR3 extends over 15 amino acids. V lost 0 bases, J lost 10 bases, and 13 bases lay in between.

This clonotype was picked up many times. This sequence joins TRBV7-3 and TRBJ2-3, with D perhaps TRBD1 (5 bases). Germline CDR1 is SGHTA and CDR2 is FQGTGA. V shed 5 bases and J shed 5 bases, with 8 bases lying between them. The CDR3 has 12 amino acids. CDR3 protein: CASSLGEDTQYF. The CDR3 nucleotides are TGTGCCAGCAGCCTAGGGGAAGATACGCAGTATTTT. The variable domain in full, with the rest retrieved from reference TRBV7-3 and TRBJ2-3, is GAGVSQTPSNKVTEKGKYVELRCDPISGHTALYWYRQSLGQGPEFLIYFQGTGAADDSGLPNDRFFAVRPEGSVSTLKIQRTERGDSAVYLCASSLGEDTQYFGPGTRLTVL.

This clonotype has only a few counts. It may be a read error: a sequence one base away is much more abundant. The J gene is TRBJ1-2, the V gene TRBV7-9; D is uncertain. The CDR3 loop spans 14 amino acids. The germline V gene encodes CDR1 SEHNR and CDR2 FQNEAQ (reference sequence). The CDR3 DNA sequence: TGTGTCAGCAGCTTTTCCGGGCTGAACTATGGCTACACCTTC. It is translated as CVSSFSGLNYGYTF. Looking up the rest from reference TRBV7-9 and TRBJ1-2 gives the full variable domain: DTGVSQNPRHKITKRGQNVTFRCDPISEHNRLYWYRQTLGQGPEFLTYFQNEAQLEKSRLLSDRFSAERPKGSFSTLEIQRTEQGDSAMYLCVSSFSGLNYGYTFGSGTRLTVV.

This clonotype was counted a few times. CDR3 sequence (DNA): TGTGCCATCAGCGGAGGGGAGGTGCAGTACTTC. Amino acid sequence: CAISGGEVQYF. This chain connects TRBV10-3 to TRBJ2-7, with D maybe TRBD2 (6 bases). Looked up from germline, CDR1 is ENHRY and CDR2 is SYGVKD. The CDR3 sequence is 11 residues long. Trimming took off 6 bases at V and 9 bases at J, with 12 bases between the two ends.

The genes are TRBV7-9 and TRBJ2-3; D may be TRBD2 (7 bases). CDR1 SEHNR and CDR2 FQNEAQ come from the germline V gene (reference sequence). The V end was cut by 3 bases, the J end by 5 bases, with 21 bases between. The CDR3 sequence is 17 residues long. CDR3 loop: CASSLSGGFRAVDTQYF. In DNA form, the CDR3 reads TGTGCCAGCAGCTTGTCGGGGGGCTTCCGGGCAGTAGATACGCAGTATTTT.

This clonotype has at least ten counts. The chain couples TRBV6-5 to TRBJ2-1; 8 nucleotides line up with TRBD2. This CDR3 spans 14 amino acids. Trimming removed 2 bases from V and 9 bases from J; junction bases left unmatched: 6. Germline values: CDR1 MNHEY, CDR2 SVGAGI. CDR3: CASSYGTRLAEQFF. The CDR3 DNA reads TGTGCCAGCAGTTACGGGACTAGACTGGCTGAGCAGTTCTTC.

This clonotype was observed many times. The J gene is TRBJ2-1, the V gene TRBV11-1; 10 bases agree with TRBD1. The CDR3 spans 13 residues. Trimming cost V 8 bases and J 8 bases; bases outside gene matches: 6. The germline gives CDR1 SGHAT, CDR2 FQDESV (reference sequence). CDR3 sequence reads: CASSLDRGDEQFF. CDR3 bases: TGTGCCAGCTCCTTGGACAGGGGGGATGAGCAGTTCTTC. The entire variable domain, with the rest obtained from reference TRBV11-1 and TRBJ2-1, is as follows: EAEVAQSPRYKITEKSQAVAFWCDPISGHATLYWYRQILGQGPELLVQFQDESVVDDSQLPKDRFSAERLKGVDSTLKIQPAELGDSAMYLCASSLDRGDEQFFGPGTRLTVL.